This T cell receptor beta chain is drawn from a study of Ad26.COV2.S vaccination and SARS-CoV-2 variants. The CDR3 contains 11 residues. With 5 bases removed from V and 10 bases from J, the gap between germline ends came to 11 bases. CDR1 and CDR2 (germline): LGHDT, YNNKEL (reference sequence). Clones were read by immunoSEQ multiplex PCR, and TCRdb kept only the in-frame ones, dropping some. The sample has about 350,000 clones, about 90% seen once. Study results and caveats: Measurements of TCR breadth and depth may have given underestimates of the total T cell responses. Similar non-spike TCR breadth was observed in recipients of vaccine and of placebo. Post-vaccination breadth of spike-specific CD8+ and CD4+ T cell responses was reportedly substantial.

With respect to this clone: Its antigen is unidentified.

The source material was peripheral blood, sampled after recovery from COVID-19. The sequence derives from a human donor who had recovered from COVID-19. This chain joins TRBV3-1 (or the pseudogene TRBV3-2) and TRBJ1-2, with TRBD1 as a possible D gene (5 bases). The CDR3 DNA reads as TGTGCCAGCAGCAAGGGGCGGGACTACACCTTC. Encoded protein: CASSKGRDYTF.